Below, 14 T cell receptor beta chains from the same sample are listed, as sequenced in a study of shared clonotypes between healthy human individuals (TCRdb year 2020). Libraries were made using the immunoSEQ multiplex PCR assay. Imported from immuneACCESS, the table was reduced by TCRdb to in-frame sequences with V and J called. These copies leave out some clones; in studies compared against another copy, an unresolved V gene accounts for under half, and the cause of the remainder is not known. The sample table shows some 1 million clones, and 65% to 80% are seen once. The ten top clones hold around 1.5% of the sample. The sequencing input was memory CD4+ T cells sorted from blood. The cell subset or site label here, explained by the study, means: CD45RA-negative fraction. The receptors were sampled from a man between 18 and 29 years old in good health.

The gene calls are TRBV5-1 and TRBJ1-4, with D hard to call. From germline, CDR1 is SGHRS and CDR2 YFSETQ. This CDR3 has 14 amino acids. Trimming left V 2 bases short and J 4 bases short, with 9 bases between. The CDR3 nucleotides are TGCGCCAGCAGCTTAAGCCTAGTTAATGAAAAACTGTTTTTT. Amino acids: CASSLSLVNEKLFF. The complete variable domain, with remaining parts taken from reference TRBV5-1 and TRBJ1-4, reads KAGVTQTPRYLIKTRGQQVTLSCSPISGHRSVSWYQQTPGQGLQFLFEYFSETQRNKGNFPGRFSGRQFSNSRSEMNVSTLELGDSALYLCASSLSLVNEKLFFGSGTQLSVL.

The V call is TRBV5-1, the J call TRBJ2-7, with a tentative D call TRBD2 (6 bases). Germline V gene sequence: CDR1 SGHRS, CDR2 YFSETQ. There are 14 residues in the CDR3. V was pared by 1 base and J by 5 bases, with 13 bases between. CDR3 DNA sequence: TGCGCCAGCAGCTTGCGCTCTAGCGTCGACGAGCAGTACTTC. This codes for CASSLRSSVDEQYF.

The J gene is TRBJ2-4, the V gene TRBV28; D uncertain. Looked up from germline, CDR1 is MDHEN and CDR2 is SYDVKM. Between the trimmed V and J ends, which lost 4 bases and 0 bases, there was a span of 10 bases. This CDR3 comprises 15 residues. CDR3 sequence: CASSSQNLAKNIQYF. CDR3 DNA sequence: TGTGCCAGCAGTTCCCAAAACTTAGCCAAAAACATTCAGTACTTC. Combining the CDR3 with reference TRBV28 and TRBJ2-4 gives the whole variable domain DVKVTQSSRYLVKRTGEKVFLECVQDMDHENMFWYRQDPGLGLRLIYFSYDVKMKEKGDIPEGYSVSREKKERFSLILESASTNQTSMYLCASSSQNLAKNIQYFGAGTRLSVL.

The V and J genes are TRBV4-1 and TRBJ1-1; weak D call: TRBD1 (6 bases). The CDR3 covers 15 residues. Trimming left V 3 bases short and J 1 base short, with 12 bases between. Germline lookup yields CDR1 MGHRA and CDR2 YSYEKL. The CDR3 loop reads CASSHPGHTNTEAFF. As DNA, the CDR3 is TGCGCCAGCAGCCATCCGGGACATACGAACACTGAAGCTTTCTTT.

The rearrangement joins TRBV10-3 to TRBJ2-2; 7 bases line up with TRBD1. The CDR3 consists of 17 residues. Trimming at V came to 6 bases and at J to 4 bases, leaving 14 bases not matched to a gene. Germline loops: CDR1 ENHRY, CDR2 SYGVKD. CDR3 in amino acids: CAIRPLTGPSFTGELFF. CDR3 coding DNA: TGTGCCATCAGGCCACTGACAGGGCCGAGCTTCACCGGGGAGCTGTTTTTT.

The chain links TRBV4-1 to TRBJ2-5, with D tentatively TRBD2 (6 bases). This CDR3 region has 16 residues. Germline V gene lookup returns CDR1 MGHRA and CDR2 YSYEKL. V was clipped by 1 base and J by 2 bases, with 14 bases between them. The CDR3, as DNA: TGCGCCAGCAGCCAAGCCCCGGCGGGAATACAAGAGACCCAGTACTTC. Translating it yields CASSQAPAGIQETQYF.

The rearrangement joins TRBV6-6 to TRBJ2-5; unclear D gene. V lost 3 bases and J lost 5, with 10 bases in between. The CDR3 totals 13 residues. Germline CDR1 MNHNY, CDR2 SVGAGI (reference sequence). The CDR3 DNA follows: TGTGCCAGCAGTTATGGAGTCGGGGAGACCCAGTACTTC. It specifies CASSYGVGETQYF.

To note about this clone: At one of its ends the junction is not consistent with the germline gene, which may arise from a read error. The genes are TRBV27 and TRBJ2-3; 8 bases match TRBD2. Germline values: CDR1 MNHEY, CDR2 SMNVEV (reference sequence). The CDR3 has 15 residues. The CDR3 here is CASSLSPTSADTQYF. DNA of the CDR3: TGTGCCAGCAGCTTATCCCCGACTAGCGCGGATACGCAGTATTTT.

The chain has TRBV5-4 and TRBJ2-5; unclear D gene. The CDR3 totals 12 residues. Trimming stripped 2 bases from V and 3 bases from J, with 5 bases between. Germline values: CDR1 SGHNT, CDR2 YYREEE (reference sequence). The CDR3 loop reads CASSFFEETQYF. CDR3 sequence (DNA): TGTGCCAGCAGCTTCTTTGAAGAGACCCAGTACTTC.

The V gene is TRBV7-2, the J gene TRBJ2-2, with D perhaps matching TRBD1 or TRBD2 (5 bases each). The V and J ends lost 0 bases and 6 bases respectively, with 14 bases between them. From germline, CDR1 is SGHTA and CDR2 FQGNSA. This CDR3 is 16 amino acids long. The CDR3 nucleotides are TGTGCCAGCAGCTTAGCTATCGGGACCTCCTCCGGGGAGCTGTTTTTT. This translates into CASSLAIGTSSGELFF. The whole variable domain, remainder taken from reference TRBV7-2 and TRBJ2-2, is GAGVSQSPSNKVTEKGKDVELRCDPISGHTALYWYRQSLGQGLEFLIYFQGNSAPDKSGLPSDRFSAERTGGSVSTLTIQRTQQEDSAVYLCASSLAIGTSSGELFFGEGSRLTVL.

This clone was seen just once. CDR3 region: CASSQVFGLAATGELFF. The CDR3 coding sequence is TGTGCCAGCAGCCAAGTCTTTGGCTTAGCGGCCACCGGGGAGCTGTTTTTT. The V and J genes are TRBV4-2 and TRBJ2-2; TRBD2 is a possible D gene (6 bases). Looked up from germline, CDR1 is LGHNA and CDR2 is YNFKEQ. V lost 1 base, J lost 4 bases, and 16 bases lay in between. The length of the CDR3 is 17 residues.

The rearrangement uses TRBV30 and TRBJ1-6; TRBD1 matches 7 bases. J lost 5 bases, V lost 8 bases, and 3 bases had no gene match. The CDR3 is 12 amino acids. In germline, CDR1 is GTSNPN, CDR2 SVGIG (reference sequence). This chain's CDR3 is CARQGDNSPLHF. The CDR3, as DNA: TGTGCCCGACAGGGCGATAATTCACCCCTCCACTTT. The full variable domain, with the rest looked up from reference TRBV30 and TRBJ1-6, is SQTIHQWPATLVQPVGSPLSLECTVEGTSNPNLYWYRQAAGRGLQLLFYSVGIGQISSEVPQNLSASRPQDRQFILSSKKLLLSDSGFYLCARQGDNSPLHFGNGTRLTVT.

The J gene is TRBJ2-2, the V gene TRBV7-2, with no clear D. Germline CDR1 and CDR2: SGHTA and FQGNSA. The CDR3 has 15 residues. V gave up 0 bases and J gave up 4 bases, with 9 bases separating them. The CDR3 spells CASSLARQITGELFF. CDR3 coding DNA: TGTGCCAGCAGCTTAGCGCGGCAGATCACCGGGGAGCTGTTTTTT.

This clone was picked up a small number of times. The sample contains more than one DNA sequence encoding this CDR3. V and J are TRBV7-9 and TRBJ2-2; unclear D gene. From germline, CDR1 is SEHNR and CDR2 FQNEAQ (reference sequence). This CDR3 comprises 14 residues. V lost 2 bases and J lost 1, with 5 bases in between. The DNA of the CDR3 is TGTGCCAGCAGCTTAAACAGGAACACCGGGGAGCTGTTTTTT. It translates to CASSLNRNTGELFF.